Sequencing of this T cell receptor beta chain was carried out in a study of shared T cell receptors in the human thymus. The CDR3 is 14 residues long. The germline CDR1 and CDR2 sequences are SGHAT and FQNNGV. Trimming removed 5 bases from V and 4 bases from J, with 15 bases in between. Generated by immunoSEQ multiplex PCR, the TCRdb table keeps only in-frame clones and is missing some. This table holds about 380,000 clones, 85% to 95% found once. Sequenced sample: thymocytes. This sequence joins TRBV11-2 and TRBJ2-7; possibly TRBD1 for D (5 bases). The TCR was taken from a human donor. CDR3 in DNA: TGTGCCAGCAGCGCAAAGGGGTTTTGGTACGAGCAGTACTTC. Amino acids: CASSAKGFWYEQYF.